This TCR beta chain is drawn from a study of blood T cells in healthy people across ages. General study findings and limits: PBMCs went unsorted, and a conclusive naive versus antigen-experienced comparison was therefore prevented. As age increased, TCR beta diversity per million T cells fell in a roughly linear fashion.

Primed by a sample-barcoded 5' primer and a J-beta primer mix, a second PCR proceeded for 7 to 11 cycles. The yield of each sample was at least 3 million CDR3-containing paired-end reads. TCRdb re-called the 5' RACE reads through MiXCR, storing one row per CDR3 protein. The sample has a few hundred thousand distinct CDR3 sequences; roughly 26% are singletons. As regards this clonotype: What it recognizes is unknown.

This sequence originates from a woman aged 65 to 85 in good health. The sample comprised blood.

CDR3 nucleotide sequence: TGTGCCAGCAGCCAGGGCGGGGGCAGCACAGATACGCAGTATTTT. It specifies CASSQGGGSTDTQYF. The chain carries TRBV7-2 and TRBJ2-3; D perhaps matches TRBD2 (7 bases). Trimming removed 5 bases at V and 0 bases at J, with 12 bases between. The CDR3 is made up of 15 amino acids. From germline, CDR1 is SGHTA and CDR2 FQGNSA.